The source of this T cell receptor (beta chain) is a study of Ad26.COV2.S vaccination and SARS-CoV-2 variants. Across the whole study: Donor had been placed in the Ad26.COV2.S arm of the COV1001 trial. The study gave Ad26.COV2.S intramuscularly, once or twice 56 days apart.

Assay: immunoSEQ multiplex PCR; the TCRdb copy retains only in-frame clones and omits some. This table holds 350,000 to 450,000 clones, around 89% found once. V was shortened by 6 bases and J by 3 bases, with 10 bases between the two germline ends. The CDR3 has 13 amino acids. CDR1 is ENHRY, CDR2 SYGVKD, per germline. Points from the study as a whole: Similar non-spike TCR breadth was observed in recipients of vaccine and of placebo. Vaccinees reportedly had broad spike-specific CD8+ and CD4+ T cell responses.

For this clone: What it binds is not known.

The treatment is: some 19 received Ad26.COV2.S at low or high dose, single or two shots; five or six received placebo; per-sample allocation not given. All samples were drawn on day 63, counting from the first vaccine or placebo injection. The chain carries TRBV10-3 and TRBJ2-3; a possible D gene is TRBD1 (6 bases). This TCR came from a person between 18 and 60 years old who received the Ad26.COV2.S COVID-19 vaccine or a placebo. The sample was peripheral blood, taken in a trial of Ad26.COV2.S vaccine versus placebo. The CDR3 spells CAIRRTDTDTQYF. In DNA form, the CDR3 reads TGTGCCATCAGAAGGACAGATACAGATACGCAGTATTTT.